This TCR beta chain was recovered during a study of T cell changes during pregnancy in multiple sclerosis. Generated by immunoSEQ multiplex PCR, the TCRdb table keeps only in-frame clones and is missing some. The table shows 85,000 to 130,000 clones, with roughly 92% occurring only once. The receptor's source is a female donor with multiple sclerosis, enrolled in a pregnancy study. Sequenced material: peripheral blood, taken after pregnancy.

CDR3 loop: CASSRPQGHPYNEQFF. The CDR3 coding sequence is TGTGCCAGCAGCCGCCCCCAGGGGCATCCCTACAATGAGCAGTTCTTC. The chain combines TRBV7-2 with TRBJ2-1; perhaps TRBD1 as D (6 bases). Germline V gene sequence: CDR1 SGHTA, CDR2 FQGNSA. This CDR3 is 16 amino acids long. Trimming stripped 5 bases from V and 2 bases from J, with 16 bases between.